This T cell receptor (beta chain) originates from a study of T cell changes during pregnancy in multiple sclerosis. This clone was counted only a few times. CDR1 is SEHNR and CDR2 is FQNEAQ in the germline V gene (reference sequence). Trimming pared 6 bases from V and 3 bases from J, leaving 12 bases between. This CDR3 is built from 14 residues. Method: immunoSEQ multiplex PCR; TCRdb's copy keeps in-frame clones and lacks some. The repertoire holds around 55,000 clones, approximately 93% seen once, with about 4% in the top ten. This receptor was identified in a female donor with multiple sclerosis, enrolled in a pregnancy study. The sequencing used CD8+ T cells from peripheral blood mononuclear cells, collected in the second trimester of pregnancy. The genes are TRBV7-9 and TRBJ2-1; D unclear. CDR3 coding DNA: TGTGCCAGCAGTTTTAGCCCCCGCTACAATGAGCAGTTCTTC. This encodes CASSFSPRYNEQFF.